This TCR beta chain came from a study of blood T cell repertoires in COVID-19. The wider study: The study drew acute and convalescent COVID-19 samples from the United States, Italy and Spain.

Here immunoSEQ multiplex PCR was the method, and the copy in TCRdb shows in-frame clones only, minus some. The profile shows about 150,000 clones, 80% of them singletons. In its sample, this clone was seen once. This CDR3 has 16 residues. Germline V lookup: CDR1 SGHVS, CDR2 FQNEAQ. V was clipped by 5 bases and J by 3 bases; unmatched bases: 11. J is TRBJ2-3 and V is TRBV7-8; TRBD1 matches at 7 bases. Sequencing was performed on peripheral blood. This receptor was taken from a woman aged 45-60 years with acute or convalescent COVID-19. The chain's CDR3 is CASSPGQAVGTDTQYF. The CDR3 DNA reads TGTGCCAGCAGCCCAGGACAGGCGGTGGGTACAGATACGCAGTATTTT.